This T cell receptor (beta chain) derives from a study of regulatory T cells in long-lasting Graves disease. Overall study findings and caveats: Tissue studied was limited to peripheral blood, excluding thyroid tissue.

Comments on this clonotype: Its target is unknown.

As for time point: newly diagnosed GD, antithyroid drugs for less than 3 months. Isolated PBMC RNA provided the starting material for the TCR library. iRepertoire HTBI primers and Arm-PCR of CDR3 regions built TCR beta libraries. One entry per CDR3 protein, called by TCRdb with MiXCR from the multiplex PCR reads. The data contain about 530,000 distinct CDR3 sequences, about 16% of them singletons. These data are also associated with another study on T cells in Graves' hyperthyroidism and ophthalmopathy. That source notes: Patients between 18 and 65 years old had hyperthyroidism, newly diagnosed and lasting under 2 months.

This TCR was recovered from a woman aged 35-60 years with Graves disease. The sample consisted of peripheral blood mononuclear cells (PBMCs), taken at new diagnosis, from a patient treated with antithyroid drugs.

This chain's CDR3 is CSARTASTYGYTF. The CDR3 DNA sequence: TGCAGTGCTCGCACGGCCTCCACCTATGGCTACACCTTC. The chain combines TRBV20-1 with TRBJ1-2; D unclear. Germline V gene lookup returns CDR1 DFQATT and CDR2 SNEGSKA (reference sequence). The V end lost 5 bases, the J end lost 4 bases, and 14 bases lay between the germline ends. This CDR3 has 13 residues.